This T cell receptor beta chain was sequenced for a study of T cells in Graves' hyperthyroidism and ophthalmopathy. Trimming cost V 5 bases and J 6 bases; bases outside gene matches: 9. CDR1 and CDR2 from the germline V gene are SGDLS and YYNGEE. This CDR3 comprises 14 residues. This clonotype was seen at least ten times. Stable hyperthyroidism: no ophthalmopathy progression over 18 months of follow-up. Orbital computed tomography and thyroid ultrasound, together with serum TRAb and thyroxine and clinical symptoms, were used for diagnoses. RNA transcripts were the template for amplifying TCR beta CDR3 regions. Primed by the HTBI set, a first-round RT-PCR was run on the TCR CDR3. TCRdb redid the calling of the multiplex PCR reads with MiXCR, one entry per CDR3 protein. The profile shows around 690,000 distinct CDR3 sequences, about 18% of them singletons.

The sequence derives from a man aged 50-60 years with Graves' hyperthyroidism. The gene calls are TRBV9 and TRBJ1-2, with 8 nucleotides matching TRBD1. The specimen was blood. CDR3 sequence reads: CASSPNAGGNGYTF. The CDR3 DNA follows: TGTGCCAGCAGTCCCAACGCAGGGGGCAATGGCTACACCTTC.